The text below deals with one TCR beta chain. This clonotype was counted between two and nine times. No antigen is known for it. No base quality values were provided; no much bigger clone lies one nucleotide off. The record originates from a study of T cells in Graves' hyperthyroidism and ophthalmopathy (dated by TCRdb to about 2019). Regarding the complete study: Peripheral blood samples were taken at initial diagnosis, before any treatment was given. A discovery cohort of about 96 patients, about 40 with Graves' ophthalmopathy and about 58 with stable Graves' hyperthyroidism, was used to find distinguishing TCR V-J signatures. An independent validation cohort of under 20 hyperthyroidism patients and about 15 patients who later progressed to ophthalmopathy tested prospective prediction of ophthalmopathy. For training and testing, the 100 patients in the discovery cohort were randomly divided in a 7:3 ratio. The study also compared thyroid tissue and blood T-cell repertoires from over 5 Graves' hyperthyroidism patients. Following sampling, methimazole starting at 30 mg daily was given to hyperthyroidism patients, and high-dose intravenous methylprednisolone was given to ophthalmopathy patients. The paper reports TCR Vbeta CDR3 sequencing of some 140 peripheral blood samples: some 44 ophthalmopathy, about 75 hyperthyroidism and around 17 progressor patients. Summary of the overall study and its limitations: In validation, progression to ophthalmopathy was predicted by the model with nearly 71% sensitivity and 72% to 85% specificity, a median of about 6.8 months before onset. Sample size was not statistically predetermined, and blinding of investigators to group allocation was not performed. Ophthalmopathy was separated from stable hyperthyroidism by a 13 V-J signature model, with around 90% sensitivity and approximately 84% specificity obtained in cross-validation and 80%/75% obtained in testing. Blood samples also contained most of the expanded thyroid clonotypes (frequency above 0.001), which suggests that blood repertoires may reflect thyroid immune responses.

In the ophthalmopathy patients, disease was moderately to severely active, with a Clinical Activity Score of 3 or more, a NOSPECS grade of 4 or more, and a duration of less than 3 months. Patients with uncontrolled infections, other autoimmune diseases, pregnancy or lactation were excluded. Diagnoses were established on the basis of clinical symptoms, serum thyroxine and TRAb, thyroid ultrasound, and orbital computed tomography. PBMCs were isolated from 7.5 to 10 ml of fresh peripheral blood by Ficoll-Paque density gradient centrifugation. Total RNA was extracted using Trizol reagent, and RNA quality was assessed on an Agilent 2100 Bioanalyzer. V is pared back by 10 bases and J by 7 bases, with 14 bases lying between the germline termini. For CDR1 and CDR2, the germline V gene lists MDHEN and SYDVKM. Taken from cysteine to phenylalanine, the CDR3 has 12 residues. The entry retains the CDR3 DNA only, 36 bases that are in frame from base 1.

The TCR beta CDR3 regions were amplified from the RNA transcripts. The first round of RT-PCR for the TCR CDR3 was performed with the HTBI primer set and the Qiagen OneStep RT-PCR kit. Libraries were constructed in a second round of multiplex PCR, after which size selection and purification were performed. Libraries were sequenced paired-end with 100 bp reads on an Illumina HiSeq2000. As for the original processing: SOAPnuke was used to process the raw data, throwing out any read that contained adapters or uncalled bases, had a mean Phred below 15, or lacked an exact constant-primer or identifier match. COPE v1.2.5 was used to merge the high-quality paired reads, and each unique nucleotide sequence was defined as a clonotype. MiTCR v1.1 was used to align clonotypes to the IMGT TRBV, TRBD and TRBJ reference segments. Only V-J combinations with frequency above 0.0001, covering 99% to 99.2% of repertoires, were analysed. The TCS score was defined as F50 (clonal expansion) divided by E x V (chaos), with BLOSUM62-based TCRdist calculated between CDR3 peptides within each V-J. Welch's t-statistics and random forest reduced around 520 V-J features to roughly 13, which were used in a naive Bayes classifier (R e1071). TCRdb itself trimmed the public reads at Q25 with fastp, ran MiXCR and retained productive beta chains. Rows merge per CDR3 protein into single entries with the most common DNA and genes. The V and J calls here are based on TCRdb, not the publication. The sample data list 600,000 to 650,000 distinct CDR3 sequences, and about a fifth of these were observed just once. The ten largest account for 30% to 40% of the sample.

The rearranged chain carries TRBV28 and TRBJ2-1; the D gene cannot be resolved reliably. This TCR derives from a man aged 25 to 45 with Graves' ophthalmopathy. The specimen was blood. The nucleotide sequence is TGTGCCACCACTTTGACTGAAAATGAGCAGTTCTTC. Translated, it gives CATTLTENEQFF.